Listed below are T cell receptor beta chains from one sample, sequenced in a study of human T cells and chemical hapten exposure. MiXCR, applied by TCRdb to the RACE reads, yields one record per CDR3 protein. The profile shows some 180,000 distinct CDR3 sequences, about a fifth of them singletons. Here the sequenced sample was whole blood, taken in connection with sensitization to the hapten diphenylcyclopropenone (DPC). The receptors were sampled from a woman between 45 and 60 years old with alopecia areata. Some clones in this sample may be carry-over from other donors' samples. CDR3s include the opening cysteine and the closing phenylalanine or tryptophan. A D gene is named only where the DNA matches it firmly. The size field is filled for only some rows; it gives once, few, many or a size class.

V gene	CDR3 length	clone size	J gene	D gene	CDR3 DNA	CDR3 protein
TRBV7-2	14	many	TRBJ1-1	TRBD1	TGTGCCAGCAGCTTAGCGCAGGGGGCCACTGAAGCTTTCTTT	CASSLAQGATEAFF
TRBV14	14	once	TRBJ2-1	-	TGTGCCAGCAGCCAAGAGTTCAGTAACAATGAGCAGTTCTTC	CASSQEFSNNEQFF
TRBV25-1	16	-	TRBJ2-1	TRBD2	TGTGCCAGCAGTGCCAGACTAGCGGGAGGTTACAATGAGCAGTTCTTC	CASSARLAGGYNEQFF
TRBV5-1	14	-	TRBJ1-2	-	TGCGCCAGCAGCTTGGATCACAGCTGGCGGGGCTACACCTTC	CASSLDHSWRGYTF
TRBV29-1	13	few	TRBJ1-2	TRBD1	TGCAGCGTGCTGACAGGGGGTAACTATGGCTACACCTTC	CSVLTGGNYGYTF
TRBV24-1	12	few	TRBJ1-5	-	TGTGCCACCAGTGATTTTAATCAGCCCCAGCATTTT	CATSDFNQPQHF
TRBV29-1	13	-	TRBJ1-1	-	TGCAGCGGTGAAGTAGGGATGAACACTGAAGCTTTCTTT	CSGEVGMNTEAFF
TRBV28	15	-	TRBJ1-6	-	TGTGCCAGCAGTTCCCAGCAGGCGATCTTCGCACCCCTCCACTTT	CASSSQQAIFAPLHF
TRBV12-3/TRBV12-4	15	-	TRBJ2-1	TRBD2	TGTGCCAGCAGCCCCGGACTAGCGGGAGGCCCTGAGCAGTTCTTC	CASSPGLAGGPEQFF
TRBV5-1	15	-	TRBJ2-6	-	TGCGCCAGCGCATTGCAGAGCTCTGGGGCCAACGTCCTGACTTTC	CASALQSSGANVLTF
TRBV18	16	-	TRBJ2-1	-	TGTGCCAGCTCACCACGCGGAGGGCCGGGCAACAATGAGCAGTTCTTC	CASSPRGGPGNNEQFF
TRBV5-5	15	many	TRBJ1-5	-	TGTGCCAGCAGCTTCTCCGGGGATAGCAATCAGCCCCAGCATTTT	CASSFSGDSNQPQHF
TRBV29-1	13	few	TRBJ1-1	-	TGCAGCGCCGTTCGGGCACAGAACACTGAAGCTTTCTTT	CSAVRAQNTEAFF
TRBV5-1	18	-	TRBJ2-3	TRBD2	TGCGCCAGCAGCTTGGAGTTACTAGCGGGAGGGCCGAGGCATACGCAGTATTTT	CASSLELLAGGPRHTQYF
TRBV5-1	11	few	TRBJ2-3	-	TGCGCCAGCAGGTCCGGAGATACGCAGTATTTT	CASRSGDTQYF
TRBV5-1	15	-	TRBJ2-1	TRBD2	TGCGCCAGCAGCTTGGGGGCTAGCGGCTACAATGAGCAGTTCTTC	CASSLGASGYNEQFF
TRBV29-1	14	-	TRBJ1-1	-	TGCAGCGTTGCGACCGGGACGGCGTTCACTGAAGCTTTCTTT	CSVATGTAFTEAFF
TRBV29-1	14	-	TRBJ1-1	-	TGCAGCGTTGAAAGGGTCGAAGTGAACACTGAAGCTTTCTTT	CSVERVEVNTEAFF
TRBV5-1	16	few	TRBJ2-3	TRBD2	TGCGCCAGCAGCTTGAGTACTAGCGGCAGCACAGATACGCAGTATTTT	CASSLSTSGSTDTQYF
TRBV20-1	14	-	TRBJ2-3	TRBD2	TGCAGTGCTAGTGGCGGGAGCCCGACAGATACGCAGTATTTT	CSASGGSPTDTQYF
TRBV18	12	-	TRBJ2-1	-	TGTGCCAGCTCATCTCTGGGCCATGAGCAGTTCTTC	CASSSLGHEQFF
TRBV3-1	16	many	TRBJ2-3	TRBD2	TGTGCCAGCAGCCTTACCGGGACTAGCGGCACAGATACGCAGTATTTT	CASSLTGTSGTDTQYF
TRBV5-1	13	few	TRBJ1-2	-	TGCGCCAGCAGCGGGCGGTCCCTCTATGGCTACACCTTC	CASSGRSLYGYTF
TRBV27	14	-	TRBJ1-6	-	TGTGCCAGCACCCCGGGACAAACTAATTCACCCCTCCACTTT	CASTPGQTNSPLHF
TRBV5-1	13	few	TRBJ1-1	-	TGCGCCAGCAGCCCGGGTGGTTACGGTGAAGCTTTCTTT	CASSPGGYGEAFF
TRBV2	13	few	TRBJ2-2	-	TGTGCCAGCGTGGGACTTAACACCGGGGAGCTGTTTTTT	CASVGLNTGELFF
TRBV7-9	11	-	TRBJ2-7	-	TGTGCCAGCAGCTATCAGTACGAGCAGTACTTC	CASSYQYEQYF
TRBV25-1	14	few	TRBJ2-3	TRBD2	TGTGCCAGCAGTGTGGCGGGAGGATCAGATACGCAGTATTTT	CASSVAGGSDTQYF
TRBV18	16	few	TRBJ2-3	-	TGTGCCAGCTCACCACCGAATGACGGAGGCACAGATACGCAGTATTTT	CASSPPNDGGTDTQYF
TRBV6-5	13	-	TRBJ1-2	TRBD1	TGTGCCAGCAGACCGACAGGGCCCTATGGCTACACCTTC	CASRPTGPYGYTF
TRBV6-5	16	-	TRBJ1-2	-	TGTGCCAGCAGTTACTCGGTGAACAGGGCAAACTATGGCTACACCTTC	CASSYSVNRANYGYTF
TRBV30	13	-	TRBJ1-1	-	TGTGCCTGGAGTTCAAGGGGCGGCGGTGAAGCTTTCTTT	CAWSSRGGGEAFF
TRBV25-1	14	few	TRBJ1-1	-	TGTGCCAGCAGTCCCCACGCGGGGAACACTGAAGCTTTCTTT	CASSPHAGNTEAFF
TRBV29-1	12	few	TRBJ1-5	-	TGCAGCGTGCGGAGCGGAGCTCAGCCCCAGCATTTT	CSVRSGAQPQHF
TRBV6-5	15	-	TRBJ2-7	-	TGTGCCAGCAGTTCCATCGGGGGTCCGGCCTACGAGCAGTACTTC	CASSSIGGPAYEQYF
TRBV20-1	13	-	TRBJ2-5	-	TGCAGTGCTACCAGGACAGTCCAAGAGACCCAGTACTTC	CSATRTVQETQYF
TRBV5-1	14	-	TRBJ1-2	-	TGCGCCAGCAGCTTGGACAGCGAGGGATATGGCTACACCTTC	CASSLDSEGYGYTF
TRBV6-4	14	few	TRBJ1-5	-	TGTGCCAGCAGTGAGTCAGAAGAAGTTCAGCCCCAGCATTTT	CASSESEEVQPQHF
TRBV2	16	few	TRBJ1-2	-	TGTGCCAGCAGTGAAGCGCTTCAGGGGTCGCGCTATGGCTACACCTTC	CASSEALQGSRYGYTF
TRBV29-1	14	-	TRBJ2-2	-	TGCAGCGTTGGATCCAACACGAACACCGGGGAGCTGTTTTTT	CSVGSNTNTGELFF
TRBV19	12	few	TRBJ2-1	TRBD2	TGTGCCAGTAGAACAGGTGGGACTAGCCAATTCTTC	CASRTGGTSQFF
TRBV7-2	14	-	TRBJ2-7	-	TGTGCCAGCAGCCGCCCAGGGGGAGGTTACGAGCAGTACTTC	CASSRPGGGYEQYF